A single sample is the source of the 11 T cell receptor beta chains below, sequenced in a study of neoadjuvant anti-PD-1 for oral cavity cancer. Generated by immunoSEQ multiplex PCR, the TCRdb table keeps only in-frame clones and is missing some. The sample has about 80,000 clones, roughly 80% seen once; the top ten hold about 2.9%. The sample here was PBMCs, taken before nivolumab (anti-PD-1) treatment. The source of these receptors is a person aged 35-79 years with oral cavity squamous cell carcinoma.

This chain uses TRBV10-3 with TRBJ2-1; 11 nucleotides align to TRBD2. Per the germline V gene, CDR1 is ENHRY and CDR2 is SYGVKD. This CDR3 contains 15 residues. The junction had 4 bases not matched to a gene; V was cut back by 1 base and J by 8 bases. The CDR3 here is CAISEWDSGRDEQFF. CDR3 DNA: TGTGCCATCAGTGAGTGGGATAGCGGGAGGGATGAGCAGTTCTTC.

The genes are TRBV14 and TRBJ1-5, with TRBD1 matching 9 bases. The CDR3 has 15 amino acids. The germline gives CDR1 SGHDN, CDR2 FVKESK. Unmatched junction bases numbered 2, after V lost 4 bases and J lost 1 base. The CDR3 reads CASSLGQGSNQPQHF. The CDR3 coding sequence is TGTGCCAGCAGCCTGGGACAGGGAAGCAATCAGCCCCAGCATTTT. The full variable domain, in which reference TRBV14 and TRBJ1-5 provide the parts outside the CDR3, is EAGVTQFPSHSVIEKGQTVTLRCDPISGHDNLYWYRRVMGKEIKFLLHFVKESKQDESGMPNNRFLAERTGGTYSTLKVQPAELEDSGVYFCASSLGQGSNQPQHFGDGTRLSIL.

This rearrangement joins TRBV6-6 to TRBJ2-1; 11 nucleotides match TRBD2. Unmatched junction bases numbered 6, after V lost 2 bases and J lost 6 bases. The CDR3 is made up of 16 amino acids. Germline CDR1 and CDR2: MNHNY and SVGAGI (reference sequence). CDR3 region: CASSYLTSGRGNEQFF. DNA of the CDR3: TGTGCCAGCAGTTACCTAACTAGCGGGAGAGGCAATGAGCAGTTCTTC.

The sample holds one count of this clone. This chain connects TRBV10-3 to TRBJ2-7, with 8 bases that match TRBD1. With 4 bases clipped from V and 5 bases from J, the junction kept 4 bases outside the gene matches. CDR1 and CDR2 from the germline V gene are ENHRY and SYGVKD. The CDR3 has 13 residues. The CDR3 DNA reads as TGTGCCATCAGTGGAAGACAGGGGAACGAGCAGTACTTC. This translates into CAISGRQGNEQYF.

This clone was recorded once. This chain joins TRBV5-1 and TRBJ1-4, with D possibly being TRBD1 (6 bases). Germline V gene data show CDR1 as SGHRS and CDR2 as YFSETQ. The CDR3 sequence is 15 residues long. The V end was cut by 0 bases, the J end by 6 bases, with 12 bases between. In nucleotides, the CDR3 is TGCGCCAGCAGCTTGGTTGCCAGGGGTGATGAAAAACTGTTTTTT. It specifies CASSLVARGDEKLFF.

This chain uses TRBV10-3 with TRBJ2-3; D is perhaps TRBD1 (6 bases). The CDR3 loop spans 15 amino acids. Germline assignment: CDR1 ENHRY and CDR2 SYGVKD. The V end lost 4 bases, the J end lost 1 base, and 12 bases lay between the germline ends. This CDR3 reads CAISVGGSGTDTQYF. CDR3 DNA: TGTGCCATCAGTGTAGGGGGTTCTGGCACAGATACGCAGTATTTT.

The chain joins TRBV11-2 to TRBJ2-1; tentatively, D is TRBD1 (6 bases). CDR3 size: 14 residues. From germline, CDR1 is SGHAT and CDR2 FQNNGV. V was pared by 5 bases and J by 5 bases, with 13 bases between. The CDR3 loop is CASSPRWTDNEQFF. In nucleotides, the CDR3 is TGTGCCAGCAGCCCACGTTGGACAGACAATGAGCAGTTCTTC.

The chain has TRBV10-1 and TRBJ2-1; D may be TRBD2 (5 bases). The V gene lost 4 bases and the J gene lost 8 bases, with 15 bases spanning the gap. The CDR3 totals 14 residues. From germline, CDR1 is WNHNN and CDR2 SYGVQD (reference sequence). The DNA of the CDR3 is TGCGCCAGCAGTGGGATTCTAGCCGGCGATGAGCAGTTCTTC. Translated: CASSGILAGDEQFF.

This chain joins TRBV5-1 and TRBJ2-7; 7 positions match TRBD1. J gave up 4 bases and V 4 bases, and 5 bases lay outside the gene matches. The CDR3 sequence is 13 residues long. Germline V lookup: CDR1 SGHRS, CDR2 YFSETQ. CDR3 region: CASSPATGYEQYF. CDR3 nucleotide sequence: TGCGCCAGCAGCCCGGCGACAGGGTACGAGCAGTACTTC. Full variable domain (rest looked up from reference TRBV5-1 and TRBJ2-7): KAGVTQTPRYLIKTRGQQVTLSCSPISGHRSVSWYQQTPGQGLQFLFEYFSETQRNKGNFPGRFSGRQFSNSRSEMNVSTLELGDSALYLCASSPATGYEQYFGPGTRLTVT.

The chain combines TRBV7-2 with TRBJ2-3; D tentatively reads TRBD1 or TRBD2 (5 bases each). The V gene lost 6 bases and the J gene lost 4 bases, with 8 bases spanning the gap. CDR3 size: 12 residues. Looked up from germline, CDR1 is SGHTA and CDR2 is FQGNSA. The CDR3 sequence: CASSRGADTQYF. CDR3 bases: TGTGCCAGCAGTCGAGGGGCAGATACGCAGTATTTT.

The chain couples TRBV7-9 to TRBJ2-7; 7 nucleotides agree with TRBD1. This CDR3 is 14 amino acids long. CDR1 and CDR2 (germline): SEHNR, FQNEAQ (reference sequence). Germline trimming cut 3 bases from V and 2 bases from J; bases unmatched to any gene: 4. In DNA form, the CDR3 reads TGTGCCAGCAGCTTCGAGGGGGCCGCCTACGAGCAGTACTTC. Translating it yields CASSFEGAAYEQYF.